These T cell receptor beta chains were read from a single sample in a study of response to subunit inactivated influenza vaccine. TCRdb independently ran MiXCR on the RT-PCR reads; one entry per CDR3 protein. Of about 180,000 distinct CDR3 sequences in the sample, roughly 8.7% are singletons; the top ten hold about a tenth. The sample here was non-naive T cells sorted from PBMCs, taken on the day of vaccination. These receptors were collected from a man in his fifties who received an inactivated influenza vaccine. CDR3s leave out the opening cysteine and the closing phenylalanine or tryptophan. Each record gives: clone size, J gene, V gene, CDR3 protein. Only some rows state a clone size, as once, few, many or a class for expanded clones.

NA	TRBJ2-1	TRBV5-6	ASSPPLLYNEQF
few	TRBJ1-2	TRBV5-1	ASSAQDYGYT
NA	TRBJ2-6	TRBV6-2/TRBV6-3	ASSYKGSGANVLT
many	TRBJ2-7	TRBV5-1	ASSSLPTGSYEQY
many	TRBJ1-2	TRBV6-2/TRBV6-3	ASSSTGALGGYT
many	TRBJ1-5	TRBV12-3/TRBV12-4	ASSGAGNQPQH
many	TRBJ2-5	TRBV11-2	ASSLGQYETQY
NA	TRBJ1-2	TRBV28	ASYIGSRYT
many	TRBJ1-1	TRBV12-3/TRBV12-4	ASSQNRAEAF
many	TRBJ1-4	TRBV4-1	ASRSGTGARLANEKLF
many	TRBJ2-7	TRBV9	ASSVGPAHEQY
many	TRBJ1-2	TRBV5-1	ASSLYAGDYGYT
many	TRBJ2-3	TRBV12-3/TRBV12-4	ASSFGGGGTSTDTQY
NA	TRBJ1-2	TRBV28	ASSFKGTGGHGYT
few	TRBJ2-1	TRBV23-1	ASSLVRTTSSYNEQF
many	TRBJ1-2	TRBV12-3/TRBV12-4	ASSLRQGGFYGYT
many	TRBJ2-5	TRBV6-1	ASRNSGGDKTQY
few	TRBJ2-1	TRBV6-5	ASSDSGTVRSRQF
many	TRBJ1-2	TRBV4-1	ASSQDRGPNYGYT
NA	TRBJ2-2	TRBV7-3	ASSFLVTGELF
few	TRBJ1-5	TRBV3-1	ASSLTGSDQPQH
NA	TRBJ1-1	TRBV5-5	ASSLRTENTEAF
many	TRBJ1-2	TRBV10-3	AISESISGVYGYT
many	TRBJ2-1	TRBV12-3/TRBV12-4	ASRYGLGYNEQF
few	TRBJ2-3	TRBV4-3	ASSQVRTDTQY
few	TRBJ2-2	TRBV18	ASSPTTTNTGELF
many	TRBJ2-1	TRBV20-1	SAAPRGSVNEQF
few	TRBJ2-5	TRBV5-1	ASSSIRETQY
many	TRBJ2-7	TRBV20-1	SARVWEDTSVRYEQY
many	TRBJ1-1	TRBV14	ASSQNSPEAF
many	TRBJ2-5	TRBV5-1	ASSLQGETQY
NA	TRBJ2-1	TRBV28	ASFLRASGSNEQF
few	TRBJ2-5	TRBV6-1	ASSENRVSTQY
few	TRBJ2-3	TRBV28	ASSPRMRGTDTQY
NA	TRBJ2-3	TRBV25-1	ASSMKGGSQSDTQY
many	TRBJ2-7	TRBV24-1	ATIGLAGPRYEQY
many	TRBJ2-1	TRBV5-1	ASSLRQLAGVNNEQF
many	TRBJ2-1	TRBV5-1	ASSLGTQGRMF
few	TRBJ2-5	TRBV25-1	ASNLGSGGQETQY
NA	TRBJ2-7	TRBV28	ASSSGRNSYEQY
NA	TRBJ2-7	TRBV6-5	ASSYVGGSEQY
NA	TRBJ2-3	TRBV20-1	SALAGTGSPDTQY
many	TRBJ2-4	TRBV2	ASSLWGNKNIQY
NA	TRBJ2-1	TRBV6-2/TRBV6-3	ASSPYLEQF
NA	TRBJ2-1	TRBV7-8	ASSLGQGAQSEQF
few	TRBJ2-7	TRBV4-2	ASSQSGDAYEQY
few	TRBJ2-5	TRBV6-2/TRBV6-3	ASSYSIISGEATQY
NA	TRBJ2-7	TRBV6-1	ASSDRGYSYEQY
NA	TRBJ1-1	TRBV30	AWSSRWGEAF
few	TRBJ2-5	TRBV7-8	ASSLSGLLKETQY
many	TRBJ2-5	TRBV29-1	SVDRAGRRAETQY
few	TRBJ2-7	TRBV4-2	ASSQTLNRDHEQY
many	TRBJ2-1	TRBV15	ATSRVRLADNNEQF
many	TRBJ1-3	TRBV29-1	SVSRDTSGNTIY
NA	TRBJ2-1	TRBV6-1	ASRRDFRGRAF
many	TRBJ1-6	TRBV14	ASSPQGNSPLH
few	TRBJ2-7	TRBV2	ASSEGSSYEQY
NA	TRBJ2-7	TRBV5-5	ASSSSGAAAWYEQY
NA	TRBJ2-1	TRBV24-1	ATSSGRITYNEQF
many	TRBJ2-4	TRBV5-1	ASSRTPGLAGQIAKNIQY